One sample yielded the 2 T cell receptor beta chains listed below, sequenced in a study of blood T cell repertoires in COVID-19. This table comes from immunoSEQ multiplex PCR, and its TCRdb copy is limited to in-frame clones, with some not included. This table has more than 120,000 clones, approximately 81% appearing once. Source material: peripheral blood. The receptors here all came from a human donor with acute or convalescent COVID-19. The donor label of this sample is uncertain.

This clone has a single count. V is TRBV24-1 and J is TRBJ2-3; 9 positions agree with TRBD1. Trimming removed 5 bases from V and 5 bases from J; junction bases left unmatched: 13. Looked up from germline, CDR1 is KGHDR and CDR2 is SFDVKD. The CDR3 is 17 amino acids. The CDR3 bases are TGTGCCACCAGTGGGTCGGGACAGGGAATAGGTGAAGATACGCAGTATTTT. As protein: CATSGSGQGIGEDTQYF.

This chain joins TRBV2 and TRBJ1-4; D might be TRBD1 (5 bases). Germline CDR1 and CDR2: SNHLY and FYNNEI. V lost 2 bases, J lost 8 bases, and 9 bases lay in between. CDR3 length equals 13 residues. The CDR3 bases are TGTGCCAGCAGTGAACAGGGCGGCGAAAAACTGTTTTTT. It translates to CASSEQGGEKLFF.